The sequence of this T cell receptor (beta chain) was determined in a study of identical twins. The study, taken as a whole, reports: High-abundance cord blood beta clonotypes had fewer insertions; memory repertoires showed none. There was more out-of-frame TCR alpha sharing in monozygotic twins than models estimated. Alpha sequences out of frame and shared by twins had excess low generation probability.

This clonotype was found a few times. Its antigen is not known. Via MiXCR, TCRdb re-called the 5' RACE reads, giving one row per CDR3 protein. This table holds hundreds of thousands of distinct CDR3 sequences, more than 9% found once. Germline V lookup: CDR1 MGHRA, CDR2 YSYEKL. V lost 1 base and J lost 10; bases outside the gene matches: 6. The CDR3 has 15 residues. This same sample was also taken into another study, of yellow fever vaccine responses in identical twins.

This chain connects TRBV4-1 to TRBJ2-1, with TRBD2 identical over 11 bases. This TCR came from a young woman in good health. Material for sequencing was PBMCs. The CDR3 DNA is TGCGCCAGCAGCCAAGGAAGGGTAGCGGGAGGGGAGCAGTTCTTC. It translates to CASSQGRVAGGEQFF.